One and the same sample provided the 25 T cell receptor beta chains below, sequenced in a study of blood T cell repertoires in COVID-19. TCRdb keeps only in-frame clones here, not all; method: immunoSEQ multiplex PCR. The data contain approximately 220,000 clones, 70% to 90% of them singletons. Source material: PBMCs or T cells enriched from blood (not recorded which). These receptors were taken from a woman aged 25 to 39 who had been exposed to COVID-19.

This clone was picked up one time. The chain combines TRBV9 with TRBJ2-3; D is possibly TRBD2 (5 bases). Germline V gives CDR1 SGDLS, CDR2 YYNGEE. V lost 6 bases and J lost 14, with 22 bases in between. The CDR3 has 13 residues. CDR3 protein: CASKPDLRGPPYF. The CDR3 DNA sequence: TGTGCCAGCAAGCCGGACCTTCGGGGTCCGCCGTATTTT.

The chain has TRBV5-1 and TRBJ1-1; TRBD1 is a possible D gene (6 bases). The CDR3 is made up of 14 amino acids. The V gene's germline CDR1 is SGHRS and CDR2 YFSETQ. Trimming took off 6 bases at V and 10 bases at J, with 22 bases between the two ends. The CDR3: CASNIGTIPSGAFF. DNA for the CDR3: TGCGCCAGCAATATCGGGACAATACCGTCCGGAGCTTTCTTT.

This clone was detected only a few times. This CDR3 reads CASSLLDRRSGELFF. DNA for the CDR3: TGTGCCAGCAGCCTCCTGGACAGGAGGTCCGGGGAGCTGTTTTTT. The chain carries TRBV3-1 (or the pseudogene TRBV3-2) and TRBJ2-2; 7 nucleotides line up with TRBD1. J gave up 6 bases and V 4 bases, and 8 bases lay outside the gene matches. Germline CDR1 reads LGHDT; CDR2 reads YNNKEL (reference sequence). The CDR3 totals 15 residues.

The rearrangement links TRBV18 to TRBJ1-1; D ambiguous. The CDR3 runs 14 residues. From germline, CDR1 is KGHSH and CDR2 LQKENI. The V end lost 4 bases, the J end lost 1 base, and 10 bases lay between the germline ends. Here the CDR3 DNA reads TGTGCCAGCTCACGGCTAGCGGAGAACACTGAAGCTTTCTTT. Protein: CASSRLAENTEAFF.

This clone was observed a handful of times. For the CDR3, the DNA is TGTGCCAGTACCCAGGACAGGGACACTGAAGCTTTCTTT. This translates into CASTQDRDTEAFF. V usage is TRBV19 and J usage is TRBJ1-1, with 8 bases matching TRBD1. CDR1 is LNHDA and CDR2 is SQIVND in the germline V gene (reference sequence). V lost 7 bases to trimming and J lost 3 bases; unmatched junction nucleotides: 4. The CDR3 runs to 13 residues. Based on the CDR3 plus reference TRBV19 and TRBJ1-1, the full variable domain is DGGITQSPKYLFRKEGQNVTLSCEQNLNHDAMYWYRQDPGQGLRLIYYSQIVNDFQKGDIAEGYSVSREKKESFPLTVTSAQKNPTAFYLCASTQDRDTEAFFGQGTRLTVV.

The chain joins TRBV24-1 to TRBJ2-2; TRBD1 aligns across 9 bases. Germline lookup yields CDR1 KGHDR and CDR2 SFDVKD. The CDR3 length is 16 residues. Trimming at V came to 5 bases and at J to 5 bases, leaving 8 bases not matched to a gene. The CDR3 DNA sequence: TGTGCCACCAGTGGAGCGGGACAGGGTGTTACCGGGGAGCTGTTTTTT. It is translated as CATSGAGQGVTGELFF.

This rearrangement joins TRBV7-9 to TRBJ2-1; weak D call: TRBD2 (6 bases). CDR3 length: 15 amino acids. CDR1 is SEHNR and CDR2 is FQNEAQ in the germline V gene (reference sequence). Trimming removed 7 bases at V and 4 bases at J, with 17 bases between. The CDR3 region has the DNA TGTGCCAGCACCGAGGCGGGGCGGACATACAATGAGCAGTTCTTC. Translated, it gives CASTEAGRTYNEQFF.

The chain combines TRBV23-1 with TRBJ1-2; TRBD1 matches at 7 bases. TRBV23-1 is treated as an ORF (open reading frame) with a function not yet certain. CDR3 length equals 15 residues. Losses at the gene ends were 2 bases for V and 6 bases for J; bases not matched to a gene: 9. In DNA form, the CDR3 reads TGCGCCAGCAGTCAAAAGACAGGGTCGGCGCATGGCTACACCTTC. Amino acid sequence: CASSQKTGSAHGYTF.

This clone came up a few times. V and J are TRBV3-1 (or the pseudogene TRBV3-2) and TRBJ1-3, with 10 bases fitting TRBD1. This CDR3 has 15 residues. From germline, CDR1 is LGHDT and CDR2 YNNKEL (reference sequence). The trim removed 1 base at V and 9 bases at J, leaving 6 bases unmatched. In nucleotides, the CDR3 is TGTGCCAGCAGCCAAGGGCCGGGGGACAGGGGCACCATATATTTT. Translated: CASSQGPGDRGTIYF.

The chain joins TRBV27 to TRBJ2-7; 9 nucleotides agree with TRBD1. Germline CDR1 is MNHEY and CDR2 is SMNVEV (reference sequence). The CDR3 covers 15 residues. CDR3 sequence: CASQFRTGASYEQYF. DNA of the CDR3: TGTGCAAGCCAATTCCGGACAGGGGCTTCCTACGAGCAGTACTTC.

The chain links TRBV18 to TRBJ1-6; TRBD1 matches at 7 bases. CDR1 KGHSH and CDR2 LQKENI come from the germline V gene. V lost 3 bases and J lost 6; bases outside the gene matches: 8. This CDR3 contains 16 residues. In DNA, the CDR3 is TGTGCCAGCTCACCCCTCGCGCAGGGGGGTAATTCACCCCTCCACTTT. It codes for CASSPLAQGGNSPLHF.

V is TRBV7-9 and J is TRBJ1-2; 7 bases are a match to TRBD1. Trimming cost V 7 bases and J 0 bases; bases outside gene matches: 14. This CDR3 contains 17 residues. Germline loops: CDR1 SEHNR, CDR2 FQNEAQ (reference sequence). CDR3 nucleotides: TGTGCCAGCATCCCCACGGGGCAGGGGGACCCTAACTATGGCTACACCTTC. This encodes CASIPTGQGDPNYGYTF.

The chain links TRBV10-3 to TRBJ1-3; D call uncertain. Looked up from germline, CDR1 is ENHRY and CDR2 is SYGVKD. V was clipped by 8 bases and J by 0 bases, with 8 bases between them. The CDR3 sequence is 13 residues long. The CDR3 is CAILPGSGNTIYF. As DNA, the CDR3 is TGTGCCATCCTCCCCGGCTCTGGAAACACCATATATTTT.

The rearrangement uses TRBV9 and TRBJ2-1; TRBD2 matches at 8 bases. CDR3 length: 15 amino acids. J lost 0 bases, V lost 4 bases, and 3 bases had no gene match. Germline lookup yields CDR1 SGDLS and CDR2 YYNGEE. The chain's CDR3 is CASSPGGISYNEQFF. CDR3 nucleotide sequence: TGTGCCAGCAGCCCGGGGGGGATCTCCTACAATGAGCAGTTCTTC.

This clone has just one count. The chain recombines TRBV5-1 with TRBJ1-4, with D unclear. This CDR3 spans 15 amino acids. Trimming removed 1 base from V and 5 bases from J, with 12 bases in between. Germline-derived CDR1 and CDR2 are SGHRS and YFSETQ. The CDR3 region is CASSLSGGPNEKLFF. The CDR3, as DNA: TGCGCCAGCAGCTTGAGCGGTGGGCCGAATGAAAAACTGTTTTTT.

The chain joins TRBV5-6 to TRBJ2-7; 11 bases fit TRBD1. After removal of 2 bases from V and 0 bases from J, the junction contained 1 base not matched to a gene. CDR1 and CDR2 (germline): SGHDT, YYEEEE. This CDR3 has 15 residues. Here the CDR3 reads CASSFGTGGSYEQYF. The DNA of the CDR3 is TGTGCCAGCAGCTTCGGGACAGGGGGCTCCTACGAGCAGTACTTC.

Here the CDR3 reads CASTQPPRTGLHYGYTF. The CDR3 DNA reads as TGTGCCAGCACCCAACCCCCGCGGACAGGGCTGCACTATGGCTACACCTTC. This sequence joins TRBV5-5 and TRBJ1-2; 8 nucleotides line up with TRBD1. The CDR3 loop spans 17 amino acids. Germline V lookup: CDR1 SGHKS, CDR2 YYEKEE (reference sequence). V was pared by 6 bases and J by 3 bases, with 16 bases of the junction left unmatched.

The V and J genes are TRBV7-2 and TRBJ1-3, with a weak D call TRBD1 (5 bases). This CDR3 spans 12 amino acids. Trimming stripped 3 bases from V and 7 bases from J, with 7 bases between. Germline V gene data show CDR1 as SGHTA and CDR2 as FQGNSA. The CDR3 loop is CASSLEGNTIYF. The CDR3 DNA reads as TGTGCCAGCAGCTTGGAGGGGAACACCATATATTTT.

The J gene is TRBJ1-2, the V gene TRBV6-5; perhaps TRBD1 as D (6 bases). The CDR3 has 13 residues. The V end lost 4 bases, the J end lost 5 bases, and 11 bases lay between the germline ends. Looked up from germline, CDR1 is MNHEY and CDR2 is SVGAGI. CDR3 DNA: TGTGCCAGCAGTTTACAGGGAGGGTATGGCTACACCTTC. It codes for CASSLQGGYGYTF.

The J gene is TRBJ1-2, the V gene TRBV2; the D is unclear. Germline-derived CDR1 and CDR2 are SNHLY and FYNNEI. The V end was cut by 7 bases, the J end by 3 bases, with 15 bases between. The CDR3 is 14 residues long. This chain's CDR3 is CASIRPSEDYGYTF. Here the CDR3 DNA reads TGTGCCAGCATCCGGCCCTCAGAGGACTATGGCTACACCTTC.

The chain has TRBV7-6 and TRBJ2-7; 9 bases are a match to TRBD1. Per the germline V gene, CDR1 is SGHVS and CDR2 is FNYEAQ. V trimming: 5 bases; J trimming: 4 bases; junction bases outside the gene matches: 12. The CDR3 covers 16 residues. CDR3 in DNA: TGTGCCAGCAGCCCCCAAACCGGGACAGGGCTGTACGAGCAGTACTTC. This encodes CASSPQTGTGLYEQYF.

This clone was picked up many times. The chain uses TRBV7-3 and TRBJ2-2, with a weak D call TRBD1 (6 bases). CDR3 length: 13 amino acids. Per germline, CDR1 SGHTA and CDR2 FQGTGA. V lost 5 bases and J lost 5, with 9 bases in between. CDR3 sequence: CASSPTGTGELFF. The CDR3 DNA reads as TGTGCCAGCAGCCCCACAGGGACCGGGGAGCTGTTTTTT. Full variable domain (missing parts from reference TRBV7-3 and TRBJ2-2): GAGVSQTPSNKVTEKGKYVELRCDPISGHTALYWYRQSLGQGPEFLIYFQGTGAADDSGLPNDRFFAVRPEGSVSTLKIQRTERGDSAVYLCASSPTGTGELFFGEGSRLTVL.

The rearrangement links TRBV5-1 to TRBJ1-4; D is uncertain. This CDR3 is 15 amino acids long. In germline, CDR1 is SGHRS, CDR2 YFSETQ. Trimming removed 5 bases from V and 0 bases from J, with 11 bases in between. As DNA, the CDR3 is TGCGCCAGCAGACCTGAGGTTTCAACTAATGAAAAACTGTTTTTT. Its translation is CASRPEVSTNEKLFF.

This clone was picked up one time. This chain links TRBV18 with TRBJ2-1; TRBD1 might be the D (7 bases). V was pared by 3 bases and J by 7 bases, with 13 bases between. From germline, CDR1 is KGHSH and CDR2 LQKENI. The CDR3 consists of 14 residues. DNA for the CDR3: TGTGCCAGCTCACCGCAGGGGGACTTGAATGAGCAGTTCTTC. It yields the protein CASSPQGDLNEQFF.

The genes are TRBV6-5 and TRBJ1-5, with TRBD1 as a possible D gene (5 bases). V was shortened by 4 bases and J by 7 bases, with 20 bases between the two germline ends. The length of the CDR3 is 16 residues. Germline V gives CDR1 MNHEY, CDR2 SVGAGI. The CDR3 region is CASSSTGDLARQPQHF. The CDR3 nucleotides read TGTGCCAGCAGTTCGACGGGGGACCTAGCGCGACAGCCCCAGCATTTT.